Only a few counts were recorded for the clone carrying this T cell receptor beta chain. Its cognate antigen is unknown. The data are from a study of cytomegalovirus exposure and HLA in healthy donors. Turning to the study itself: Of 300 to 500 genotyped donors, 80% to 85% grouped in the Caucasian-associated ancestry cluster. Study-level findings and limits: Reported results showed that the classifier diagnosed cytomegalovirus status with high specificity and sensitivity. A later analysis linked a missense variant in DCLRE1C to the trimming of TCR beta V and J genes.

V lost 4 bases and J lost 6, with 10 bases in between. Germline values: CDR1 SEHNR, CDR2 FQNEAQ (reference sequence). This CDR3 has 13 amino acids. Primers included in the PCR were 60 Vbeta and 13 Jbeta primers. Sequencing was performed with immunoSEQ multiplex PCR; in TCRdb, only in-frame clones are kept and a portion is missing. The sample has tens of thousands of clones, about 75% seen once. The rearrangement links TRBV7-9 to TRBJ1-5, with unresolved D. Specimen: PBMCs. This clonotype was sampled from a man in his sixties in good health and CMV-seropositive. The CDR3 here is CASSSVSGQPQHF. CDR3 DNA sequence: TGTGCCAGCAGCTCAGTATCGGGTCAGCCCCAGCATTTT.